This TCR beta chain was obtained from a study of OX40 agonist ivuxolimab in advanced cancers. Study overall: The treatment was a fully human IgG2 OX40 agonist, ivuxolimab. Findings and limits, study-wide: Doses of 0.1 to 3.0 mg/kg were accompanied by clonal expansion of CD4+ and CD8+ blood T cells by week 6.

The CDR3 covers 15 residues. V was pared by 4 bases and J by 4 bases, with 14 bases between. Germline V gene sequence: CDR1 SGHVS, CDR2 FNYEAQ. Some clones are missing from TCRdb's copy, which holds only in-frame ones; the method was immunoSEQ multiplex PCR. Among approximately 91,000 clones listed, around 86% were seen once. This clone was observed once. Its antigen is unidentified. This specimen was CD4+ or CD8+ T cells sorted from blood, taken in a trial of the OX40 agonist ivuxolimab. This TCR was sampled from an adult with an advanced solid tumor such as melanoma, head and neck, liver or kidney cancer. This chain links TRBV7-6 with TRBJ1-3; no clear D gene. The CDR3 spells CASSSVRRVGNTIYF. The CDR3 nucleotides are TGTGCCAGCAGCTCCGTCCGTCGCGTGGGAAACACCATATATTTT.